These 17 T cell receptor beta chains originate from one sample sequenced in a study of blood T cell repertoires in COVID-19 (dated by TCRdb to between 2020 and 2021). Library method: the immunoSEQ multiplex PCR assay. This is the immuneACCESS table as TCRdb keeps it, with only in-frame sequences that have V and J called. A part of the clones is gone; compared with another copy, unresolved V genes explain less than half, and the rest is unexplained. The sample data list approximately 450,000 clones, and 80% to 90% of these were observed just once. The ten largest clones capture about 1.1% of the sample. The source material was PBMCs or T cells enriched from blood (not recorded which). Receptors were obtained from a man aged 30 to 45 who had recovered from COVID-19.

The V call is TRBV14, the J call TRBJ2-7, with 7 bases matching TRBD1. Germline assignment: CDR1 SGHDN and CDR2 FVKESK. The CDR3 covers 14 residues. With 3 bases clipped from V and 4 bases from J, the junction kept 6 bases outside the gene matches. The CDR3 DNA sequence: TGTGCCAGCAGCCACCGACAGGGTTGGTACGAGCAGTACTTC. Translated: CASSHRQGWYEQYF. Complete variable domain (other parts from reference TRBV14 and TRBJ2-7): EAGVTQFPSHSVIEKGQTVTLRCDPISGHDNLYWYRRVMGKEIKFLLHFVKESKQDESGMPNNRFLAERTGGTYSTLKVQPAELEDSGVYFCASSHRQGWYEQYFGPGTRLTVT.

The chain has TRBV10-1 and TRBJ1-5, with D possibly matching TRBD1 (6 bases). The CDR3 has 18 amino acids. Trimming removed 2 bases from V and 0 bases from J, with 17 bases in between. Per germline, CDR1 WNHNN and CDR2 SYGVQD (reference sequence). CDR3 DNA sequence: TGCGCCAGCAGTGAGCCAAGACAGGTCTCCTATAGCAATCAGCCCCAGCATTTT. Translated, it gives CASSEPRQVSYSNQPQHF.

The chain carries TRBV28 and TRBJ1-5, with D possibly being TRBD1 (6 bases). Germline V lookup: CDR1 MDHEN, CDR2 SYDVKM. CDR3 length equals 14 residues. Deletions cut 3 bases from V and 6 bases from J, with 12 bases between. CDR3 DNA: TGTGCCAGCAGTTTGGTGGGGGGGCCTCAGCCCCAGCATTTT. It yields the protein CASSLVGGPQPQHF.

The chain is built from TRBV25-1 and TRBJ2-7; maybe TRBD2 (7 bases). In germline, CDR1 is MGHDK, CDR2 SYGVNS. The CDR3 extends over 12 amino acids. V was trimmed by 6 bases and J by 7 bases, leaving 13 bases between them. CDR3 sequence (DNA): TGTGCCAGCAGCCCGGGGAGGGGGGAGCAGTACTTC. It translates to CASSPGRGEQYF.

This chain joins TRBV11-2 and TRBJ2-1; a weak D match, TRBD2 (5 bases). Trimming removed 1 base from V and 3 bases from J, with 10 bases in between. CDR1 and CDR2 (germline): SGHAT, FQNNGV. This CDR3 region has 15 residues. This chain's CDR3 is CASSLGLAIYNEQFF. Written as DNA, the CDR3 is TGTGCCAGCAGCTTAGGGCTAGCAATCTACAATGAGCAGTTCTTC.

V usage is TRBV29-1 and J usage is TRBJ1-2; no definite D call. Trimming pared 7 bases from V and 2 bases from J, leaving 8 bases between. The germline V gene has CDR1 SQVTM and CDR2 ANQGSEA. This CDR3 has 11 amino acids. This CDR3 is CSGEENYGYTF. DNA of the CDR3: TGCAGCGGAGAGGAAAACTATGGCTACACCTTC.

The chain recombines TRBV12-3 or TRBV12-4 with TRBJ1-1, with 10 bases aligning to TRBD1. This CDR3 is 13 amino acids long. The J segment lost 7 bases and the V segment lost 1 base, leaving 0 bases of the junction unmatched. The CDR3 region has the DNA TGTGCCAGCAGTTTAGGGACAGGGGGTGAAGCTTTCTTT. Protein product: CASSLGTGGEAFF.

The V gene is TRBV30, the J gene TRBJ2-5, with D maybe TRBD2 (7 bases). Between the trimmed V and J ends, which lost 0 bases and 7 bases, there was a span of 15 bases. Germline CDR1 reads GTSNPN; CDR2 reads SVGIG (reference sequence). CDR3 length: 14 residues. The CDR3 region has the DNA TGTGCCTGGAGTGTAGAGGGGGGGCAGGGGACCCAGTACTTC. It codes for CAWSVEGGQGTQYF.

V gene TRBV10-3 combines with J gene TRBJ2-1; 10 bases match TRBD2. CDR3 length: 16 residues. J lost 3 bases, V lost 1 base, and 3 bases had no gene match. The germline V gene has CDR1 ENHRY and CDR2 SYGVKD. The CDR3 sequence is CAISELGTSDYNEQFF. Here the CDR3 DNA reads TGTGCCATCAGTGAGTTAGGGACTAGCGACTACAATGAGCAGTTCTTC.

This clone showed up just once. This chain links TRBV7-9 with TRBJ2-4, with 7 bases fitting TRBD2. Germline V gene data show CDR1 as SEHNR and CDR2 as FQNEAQ (reference sequence). J was trimmed by 1 base and V by 7 bases; bases with no gene match: 10. The CDR3 loop spans 16 amino acids. CDR3 coding DNA: TGTGCCAGCATTCCCGGGGGGACCTTTGCCAAAAACATTCAGTACTTC. Translation: CASIPGGTFAKNIQYF.

The V gene is TRBV25-1, the J gene TRBJ2-2, with TRBD1 identical over 8 bases. The germline gives CDR1 MGHDK, CDR2 SYGVNS. J lost 0 bases, V lost 8 bases, and 8 bases had no gene match. This CDR3 spans 16 amino acids. The CDR3, as DNA: TGTGCCAGCCATTCAAGACAGGGGTCGAACACCGGGGAGCTGTTTTTT. Translation: CASHSRQGSNTGELFF.

This clone has just one count. CDR3: CASSTPDSFSQHF. The CDR3 DNA reads TGTGCCAGTAGTACTCCGGACTCCTTTTCCCAGCATTTT. This chain joins TRBV19 and TRBJ1-5; D is unresolved. The V gene's germline CDR1 is LNHDA and CDR2 SQIVND (reference sequence). V lost 4 bases, J lost 11 bases, and 15 bases lay in between. This CDR3 region has 13 residues.

The chain uses TRBV3-1 (or the pseudogene TRBV3-2) and TRBJ1-2, with D hard to call. The germline gives CDR1 LGHDT, CDR2 YNNKEL (reference sequence). The V gene lost 1 base and the J gene lost 4 bases, with 10 bases spanning the gap. The CDR3 has 14 amino acids. For the CDR3, the DNA is TGTGCCAGCAGCCAAGGTCAGGTGGGCTATGGCTACACCTTC. Protein product: CASSQGQVGYGYTF.

The chain is built from TRBV30 and TRBJ1-4; TRBD1 matches 8 bases. Germline assignment: CDR1 GTSNPN and CDR2 SVGIG (reference sequence). CDR3 size: 12 residues. Trimming removed 2 bases from V and 16 bases from J; junction bases left unmatched: 9. CDR3 coding DNA: TGTGCCTGGAGTCCAAAAACCGGGACAGGGTTTTTT. This sequence encodes CAWSPKTGTGFF. Complete variable domain (other parts from reference TRBV30 and TRBJ1-4): SQTIHQWPATLVQPVGSPLSLECTVEGTSNPNLYWYRQAAGRGLQLLFYSVGIGQISSEVPQNLSASRPQDRQFILSSKKLLLSDSGFYLCAWSPKTGTGFFGSGTQLSVL.

This chain joins TRBV18 and TRBJ2-7; D uncertain. Per germline, CDR1 KGHSH and CDR2 LQKENI. V was pared by 4 bases and J by 3 bases, with 13 bases between. The CDR3 covers 14 residues. The CDR3 is CASSLGDKYYEQYF. The CDR3 coding sequence is TGTGCCAGCTCACTTGGCGACAAATACTACGAGCAGTACTTC.

The V call is TRBV3-1 (or the pseudogene TRBV3-2), the J call TRBJ2-1; 8 nucleotides line up with TRBD2. CDR3 length: 17 residues. V shed 2 bases, J shed 7 bases, and the junction held 13 bases outside the gene matches. Germline V gene lookup returns CDR1 LGHDT and CDR2 YNNKEL (reference sequence). The CDR3 sequence: CASSQRPSGRVWNEQFF. The CDR3 DNA is TGTGCCAGCAGCCAAAGACCCAGCGGGAGAGTATGGAATGAGCAGTTCTTC.

The chain links TRBV4-1 to TRBJ1-5; D may be TRBD1 (5 bases). The CDR3 totals 16 residues. V lost 0 bases, J lost 4 bases, and 13 bases lay in between. The germline gives CDR1 MGHRA, CDR2 YSYEKL. Here the CDR3 reads CASSQEQGLKNQPQHF. For the CDR3, the DNA is TGCGCCAGCAGCCAAGAGCAGGGACTCAAGAATCAGCCCCAGCATTTT.